This TCR beta chain was obtained from a study of MAIT cells during Salmonella Paratyphi A infection (dated 2017 in TCRdb). With respect to the entire study: Adult volunteers aged 18 to 60 ingested a single dose of 1-5x10^3 CFU of S. Paratyphi A strain NVGH308. Diagnosed volunteers received ciprofloxacin 500 mg twice daily for 14 days starting at diagnosis.

The sample's time point, from its label and the paper: mid-infection, around enteric fever diagnosis. Using flow cytometry, MAIT cells, defined as Valpha7.2+ CD161+ T cells, were identified and sorted. Circulating MAIT cell TCRbeta repertoires were profiled longitudinally in six volunteers who developed enteric fever after controlled oral challenge with live Salmonella Paratyphi A. Every diagnosed volunteer provided MAIT cell samples at pre-infection, mid-infection and post-infection timepoints. Enteric fever was diagnosed as Paratyphi A bacteremia and/or persistent fever above 38 °C lasting more than 12 hours. Challenged volunteers were diagnosed with infection between day 4 and day 7 after challenge. For RNA extraction, between roughly 4,500 and 10,000 MAIT cells from each sample were sorted straight into RNAqueous-Micro lysis buffer. Lymphoprep gradient centrifugation was used to isolate peripheral blood mononuclear cells from both the blood samples and the leukocyte cones. Sorting was done on either a BD FACSAria Fusion or a BD FACSAria III sorter.

Taken from cysteine to phenylalanine, the CDR3 has 16 residues. Here the CDR3 DNA is all that survives: 48 bases in frame from base 1. CDR1 and CDR2 are drawn from the germline V gene: MNHEY, SVGEGT. The germline V end is reduced by 6 bases and the J end by 3 bases; junction bases left unmatched: 6. Judged by its sample share, this clonotype qualifies as medium-sized (0.01 to 0.1%). Its antigen target is currently unknown. No much larger clone exists at a distance of one base, and base qualities are not known. Preparation of the library involved 5' RACE. TCRbeta was amplified in two rounds of PCR using Phusion High-Fidelity polymerase, and the primers added sample-specific barcodes. To build the TCRbeta libraries, template-switch cDNA synthesis was carried out using SMARTScribe reverse transcriptase along with a TRBC-specific primer. The barcoded samples were pooled and then prepared using the NEBNext Ultra DNA Library Prep Kit for Illumina. Sequencing of the libraries took place on an Illumina MiSeq using the MiSeq reagent kit v2, 300 cycles. The paper's processing steps were these. Jemultiplexer demultiplexed the reads by barcode, and MiTCR with default parameters aligned the reads. VDJtools removed non-functional sequences, and clonotypes were defined by amino acid sequence, with clonotype frequencies based on assigned sequence reads. In the clonal space homeostasis analysis, clonotypes were grouped by frequency into over-represented (0.05-1), large, medium and small bins. TCRdb's own reprocessing of the public reads used fastp at Q25 and MiXCR and kept productive beta chains. Rows with one shared CDR3 protein collapse into an entry with the most common genes and DNA. TCRdb assigned the V and J calls; the authors' analysis was not used. This sample gives 550 to 650 distinct CDR3 sequences in total; 33% of them show up just once. The ten biggest clones cover 20% to 25% of the sample.

Paper-wide results and their limitations: Compared with healthy controls, diagnosed volunteers had more expansion or contraction among the top five MAIT clonotypes (around 0.5 versus 0.13), suggesting that infection reshaped the repertoire. The space taken up by over-represented MAIT clonotypes dropped significantly from baseline to mid-infection (around 0.17 to 0.099), while post-infection showed no significant difference. MAIT TRBV usage was oligoclonal with a preference for TRBV20 and TRBV6, and infection appeared not to change this usage. Although the availability of volunteer samples limited sample sizes, the sizes were judged adequate for detecting differences between groups.

The receptor's source is a person aged 18 to 75 who was deliberately infected with Salmonella Paratyphi A in a paratyphoid fever challenge study. The chain is assembled from TRBV6-2 or TRBV6-3 and TRBJ2-3, with TRBD2 identical over 13 junction bases. Sequenced here: MAIT cells from PBMCs, sampled at the middle sampling point of the challenge study. CDR3 region: CASSQTSGRGTDTQYF. In nucleotides, the sequence is TGTGCCAGCAGCCAAACTAGCGGGAGGGGAACAGATACGCAGTATTTT.